This entry features one T cell receptor (beta chain) sequence. Trimming removed 9 bases from V and 0 bases from J, with 9 bases in between. Germline assignment: CDR1 LNHDA and CDR2 SQIVND (reference sequence). The CDR3 extends over 12 amino acids. Some clones are missing from TCRdb's copy, which holds only in-frame ones; the method was immunoSEQ multiplex PCR. The data hold 100,000 to 150,000 clones, with 80% to 95% observed a single time. This entry belongs to a study of T cell responses to AZD1222 COVID-19 vaccine. The starting material was peripheral blood, obtained 28 days after the second AZD1222 dose. This rearrangement joins TRBV19 to TRBJ2-7; a possible D gene is TRBD1 (6 bases). The sequence was obtained from an adult who received the AZD1222 COVID-19 vaccine. The CDR3 bases are TGTGCCAGCGGACAGCCCTCCTACGAGCAGTACTTC. Protein: CASGQPSYEQYF.